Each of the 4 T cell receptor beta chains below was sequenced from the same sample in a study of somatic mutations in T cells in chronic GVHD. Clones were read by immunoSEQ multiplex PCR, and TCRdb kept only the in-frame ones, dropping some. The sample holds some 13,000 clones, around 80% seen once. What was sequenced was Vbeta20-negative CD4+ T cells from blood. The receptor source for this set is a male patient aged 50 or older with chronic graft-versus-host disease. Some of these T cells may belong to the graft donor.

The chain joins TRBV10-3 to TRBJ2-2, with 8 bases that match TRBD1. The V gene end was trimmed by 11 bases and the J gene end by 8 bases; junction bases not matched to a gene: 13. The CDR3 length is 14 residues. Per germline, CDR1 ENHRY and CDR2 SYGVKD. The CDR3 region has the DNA TGTGCCTCACAAGGACAGGGAGTGCCTGGGGAGCTGTTTTTT. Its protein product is CASQGQGVPGELFF.

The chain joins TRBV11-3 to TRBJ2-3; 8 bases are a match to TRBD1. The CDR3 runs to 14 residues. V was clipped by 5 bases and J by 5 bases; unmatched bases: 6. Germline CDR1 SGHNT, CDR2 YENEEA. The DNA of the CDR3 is TGTGCCAGCAGCCTGGACAGGGTTCAAGATACGCAGTATTTT. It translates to CASSLDRVQDTQYF.

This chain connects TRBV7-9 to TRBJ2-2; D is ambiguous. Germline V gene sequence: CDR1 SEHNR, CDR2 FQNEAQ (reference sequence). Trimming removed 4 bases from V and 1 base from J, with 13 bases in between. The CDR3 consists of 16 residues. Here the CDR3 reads CASSSTPLKNTGELFF. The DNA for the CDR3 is TGTGCCAGCAGCTCCACACCGCTGAAGAACACCGGGGAGCTGTTTTTT.

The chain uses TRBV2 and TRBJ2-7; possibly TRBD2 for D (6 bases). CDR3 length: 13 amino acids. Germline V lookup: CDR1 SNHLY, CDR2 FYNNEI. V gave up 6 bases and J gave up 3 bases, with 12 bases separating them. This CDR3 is CASRSQGLYEQYF. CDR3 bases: TGTGCCAGCAGATCCCAGGGACTCTACGAGCAGTACTTC.